What follows are 10 T cell receptor beta chains derived from one specimen sequenced in a study of T cell responses to AZD1222 COVID-19 vaccine. The table came from immunoSEQ multiplex PCR; TCRdb's copy has only in-frame clones and leaves some out. The sample includes 170,000 or so clones, roughly 87% of them seen just once. Here the sequenced sample was peripheral blood, taken on day 0 of AZD1222 vaccination. The origin of the receptors is an adult in good health.

As DNA, the CDR3 is TGCAGCTGCCTGGGCTCTGGGGCCAACGTCCTGACTTTC. Protein: CSCLGSGANVLTF. The chain uses TRBV29-1 and TRBJ2-6; no reliable D call. Trimming cost V 8 bases and J 0 bases, with 8 bases left between them. CDR3 length: 13 amino acids. Germline V gene data show CDR1 as SQVTM and CDR2 as ANQGSEA.

The chain has TRBV19 and TRBJ2-1; maybe TRBD1 (6 bases). Trimming took off 5 bases at V and 6 bases at J, with 14 bases between the two ends. The CDR3 is 14 residues long. Germline CDR1 is LNHDA and CDR2 is SQIVND (reference sequence). The CDR3 DNA is TGTGCCAGTAGTTCCAGGGGCCCGGGCAATGAGCAGTTCTTC. Amino acid sequence: CASSSRGPGNEQFF.

There are a few counts of this clone. One end of the junction varies from germline; a read error may be responsible. The J gene is TRBJ2-5, the V gene TRBV29-1, with D possibly being TRBD1 (5 bases). The V gene's germline CDR1 is SQVTM and CDR2 ANQGSEA. The CDR3 totals 15 residues. CDR3 region: CSVEGSQGFQETQYF. CDR3 in DNA: TGCAGCGTGGAAGGCAGCCAGGGCTTCCAAGAGACCCAGTACTTC.

The chain is built from TRBV6-1 and TRBJ2-5; perhaps D is TRBD1 or TRBD2 (5 bases each). The V end was cut by 2 bases, the J end by 4 bases, with 14 bases between. Looked up from germline, CDR1 is MNHNS and CDR2 is SASEGT. The CDR3 sequence is 15 residues long. The CDR3 sequence: CASSERGRATETQYF. The CDR3 bases are TGTGCCAGCAGTGAACGGGGACGGGCCACAGAGACCCAGTACTTC.

This rearrangement joins TRBV25-1 to TRBJ1-3; D possibly corresponds to TRBD1 (5 bases). Germline V lookup: CDR1 MGHDK, CDR2 SYGVNS. Trimming shortened V by 8 bases and J by 0 bases, and 11 bases separated the two germline ends. The CDR3 extends over 14 amino acids. Here the CDR3 reads CASAARDSGNTIYF. As DNA, the CDR3 is TGTGCCAGCGCCGCCAGGGACTCTGGAAACACCATATATTTT. The full variable domain, in which reference TRBV25-1 and TRBJ1-3 provide the parts outside the CDR3, is EADIYQTPRYLVIGTGKKITLECSQTMGHDKMYWYQQDPGMELHLIHYSYGVNSTEKGDLSSESTVSRIRTEHFPLTLESARPSHTSQYLCASAARDSGNTIYFGEGSWLTVV.

This chain links TRBV6-6 with TRBJ1-3; 7 nucleotides line up with TRBD1. In germline, CDR1 is MNHNY, CDR2 SVGAGI (reference sequence). Germline trimming cut 5 bases from V and 2 bases from J; bases unmatched to any gene: 6. The CDR3 covers 15 residues. The CDR3 bases are TGTGCCAGCAGTAAACGGGACAGAGCTGGAAACACCATATATTTT. Its protein is CASSKRDRAGNTIYF.

V gene TRBV4-1 combines with J gene TRBJ2-3; 7 positions agree with TRBD1. The CDR3 covers 14 residues. V lost 5 bases and J lost 2; bases outside the gene matches: 4. Germline-derived CDR1 and CDR2 are MGHRA and YSYEKL. The CDR3 region is CASSSQGTTDTQYF. The CDR3, as DNA: TGCGCCAGCAGCTCACAGGGGACCACAGATACGCAGTATTTT.

J is TRBJ1-2 and V is TRBV12-3 or TRBV12-4; the D is unclear. V dropped 3 bases and J dropped 5 bases, with 10 bases sitting between them. The CDR3 runs 13 residues. The CDR3: CASSLGSLYGYTF. CDR3 sequence (DNA): TGTGCCAGCAGTTTGGGGAGCCTATATGGCTACACCTTC.

The chain has TRBV29-1 and TRBJ1-4; 10 bases align to TRBD1. This CDR3 comprises 13 residues. The trim removed 4 bases at V and 6 bases at J, leaving 2 bases unmatched. The germline CDR1 and CDR2 sequences are SQVTM and ANQGSEA. CDR3 region: CSVGDRGYEKLFF. The CDR3 region has the DNA TGCAGCGTTGGGGACAGGGGCTATGAAAAACTGTTTTTT.

The rearrangement joins TRBV3-1 (or the pseudogene TRBV3-2) to TRBJ2-7; TRBD2 aligns across 9 bases. This CDR3 is 16 amino acids long. Germline V gene data show CDR1 as LGHDT and CDR2 as YNNKEL (reference sequence). Unmatched junction bases numbered 9, after V lost 0 bases and J lost 6 bases. The CDR3 DNA reads TGTGCCAGCAGCCAAGATATTCTAGCGGGATTGTCCGAGCAGTACTTC. Residues: CASSQDILAGLSEQYF.